This is a list of T cell receptor beta chains from one sample in a study of blood T cell repertoires in COVID-19. Here immunoSEQ multiplex PCR was the method, and the copy in TCRdb shows in-frame clones only, minus some. The table includes fewer than 350,000 clones, about nine tenths detected once. Specimen: PBMCs or T cells enriched from blood (not recorded which). The receptors stem from a woman between 35 and 50 years old with acute COVID-19. Each CDR3 is given without its conserved first and last residue.

TRBV7-2 ASSFQGMNYGYT
TRBV30 ACSSSGGLNTEAF
TRBV2 ASTRTGDYGYT
TRBV27 ASSKGVSGPAYNEQF
TRBV19 ASSLETVPP
TRBV3-1/TRBV3-2 ASATGTHTEAF
TRBV6-5 ASSTTGTGSYEQY
TRBV6-5 ASRLISGTVYGYT
TRBV28 ATNTGKTDTQY
TRBV5-8 ASSLEFGATNEKLF
TRBV29-1 SVEDNLRNTEAF
TRBV7-8 ASRRGTGDQPQH
TRBV5-1 ASSWDRPGNTIY
TRBV5-6 ASSLQASGPRTGELF
TRBV7-6 ASSLNTGGWNEQF
TRBV5-1 ASSTTSGRDYNEQF
TRBV30 AWTQGSSPQH
TRBV5-6 ASSPTAGGPSYEQY
TRBV2 ASSEGQYGYT
TRBV20-1 SVKGGYGYT
TRBV11-2 ASSLTSGGDTQY
TRBV5-6 ASSLGQNYEQY
TRBV5-4 ASSHGLAGTDTQY
TRBV19 ASSRAGQGYYEQY
TRBV3-1/TRBV3-2 ASSHRGSPNYGYT
TRBV4-1 ASSQYDNANYGYT
TRBV19 ASRPRQWETQY
TRBV7-9 ASSLLTGGTGELF
TRBV5-4 ASSLEWGDTIY
TRBV15 ATSITRTEGNTIY
TRBV10-1 ASSESTGKGRETQY